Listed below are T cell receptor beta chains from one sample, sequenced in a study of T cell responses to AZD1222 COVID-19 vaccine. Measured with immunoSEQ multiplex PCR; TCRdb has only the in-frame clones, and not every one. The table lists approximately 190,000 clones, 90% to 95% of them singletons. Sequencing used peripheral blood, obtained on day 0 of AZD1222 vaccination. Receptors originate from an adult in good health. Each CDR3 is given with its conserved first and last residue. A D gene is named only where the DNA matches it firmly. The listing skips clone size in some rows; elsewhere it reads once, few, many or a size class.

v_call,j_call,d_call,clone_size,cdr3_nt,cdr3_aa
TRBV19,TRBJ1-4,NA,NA,TGTGCCAGTAGTATCTTCCGGCAGAATAATGAAAAACTGTTTTTT,CASSIFRQNNEKLFF
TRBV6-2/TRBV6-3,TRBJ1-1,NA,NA,TGTGCCAGCAGTTATTGGTCCAGCAGACTGAACACTGAAGCTTTCTTT,CASSYWSSRLNTEAFF
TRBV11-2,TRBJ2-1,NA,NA,TGTGCCAGCAACGCGGGGTACCATGAGCAGTTCTTC,CASNAGYHEQFF
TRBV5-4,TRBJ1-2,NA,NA,TGTGCCAGCAGCGATAGGGGGGGCGACTATGGCTACACCTTC,CASSDRGGDYGYTF
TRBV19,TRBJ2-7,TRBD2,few,TGTGCCAGTAGTGCGGGACTAGCGGGAGTCGAGCAGTACTTC,CASSAGLAGVEQYF
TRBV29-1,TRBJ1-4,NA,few,TGCAGCGTTGGGGGGGCACTTAACGAAAAACTGTTTTTT,CSVGGALNEKLFF
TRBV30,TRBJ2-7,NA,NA,TGTGCCTGGATGTGGGGGGATACCTACGAGCAGTACTTC,CAWMWGDTYEQYF
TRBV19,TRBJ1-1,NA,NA,TGTGCCAGTAGTATTGGGCGGACAGTAGTCACTGAAGCTTTCTTT,CASSIGRTVVTEAFF
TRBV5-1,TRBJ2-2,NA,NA,TGCGCCAGCAGCTTGGACTACACCGGGGAGCTGTTTTTT,CASSLDYTGELFF
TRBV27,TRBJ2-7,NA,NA,TGTGCCAGCAGTGACTACAGCTACGAGCAGTACTTC,CASSDYSYEQYF
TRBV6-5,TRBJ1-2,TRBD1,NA,TGTGCCAGCAGTTACGCTACAGGGGGCGCAAAGGTCTACACCTTC,CASSYATGGAKVYTF
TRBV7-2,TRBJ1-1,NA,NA,TGTGCCAGCAGCGTCGTAGGGGGAATGAACACTGAAGCTTTCTTT,CASSVVGGMNTEAFF
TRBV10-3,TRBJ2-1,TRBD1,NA,TGTGCCATTTCGCCGGACAGGGCAGGGAATGAGCAGTTCTTC,CAISPDRAGNEQFF
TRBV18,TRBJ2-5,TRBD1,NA,TGTGCCAGCTCACAAGAGACAGGGGGTTGGGAGACCCAGTACTTC,CASSQETGGWETQYF
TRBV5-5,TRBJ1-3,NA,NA,TGTGCCAGCAGCTTATATGGGCCGACGGGAAACACCATATATTTT,CASSLYGPTGNTIYF
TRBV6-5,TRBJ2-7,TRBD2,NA,TGTGCCATCCCCCTCGGCCTAGCGGGAGTGGAGCAGTACTTC,CAIPLGLAGVEQYF
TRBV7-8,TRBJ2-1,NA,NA,TGTGCCAGCAGCTTAGAAGTGCGGCGGAATGAGCAGTTCTTC,CASSLEVRRNEQFF
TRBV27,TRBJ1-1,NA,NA,TGTGCCAGCAGTATAACGAACAGGCCTCCGGTGGAAGCTTTCTTT,CASSITNRPPVEAFF
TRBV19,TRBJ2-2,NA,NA,TGTGCCAGTAGGAACAACCCGAACACCGGGGAGCTGTTTTTT,CASRNNPNTGELFF
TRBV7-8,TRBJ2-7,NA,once,TGTGCCAGCAGCTTAGATGGGGGCAGGAGCTCCTACGAGCAGTACTTC,CASSLDGGRSSYEQYF
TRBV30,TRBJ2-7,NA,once,TGTGCCTGGAGTGGGGACGGGAACCTGGGGCCCTACGAGCAGTACTTC,CAWSGDGNLGPYEQYF
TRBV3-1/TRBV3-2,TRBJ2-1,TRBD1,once,TGTGCCAGCAGCCACCGGGACAGGGGGCGAGGGTACAATGAGCAGTTCTTC,CASSHRDRGRGYNEQFF
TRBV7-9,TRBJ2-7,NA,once,TGTGCCAGCGAGCGGAATTACGAGCAGTACTTC,CASERNYEQYF
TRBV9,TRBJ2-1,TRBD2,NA,TGTGCCAGCAGCGCCCCTACTAGCGGGAGTGCGTATGAGCAGTTCTTC,CASSAPTSGSAYEQFF
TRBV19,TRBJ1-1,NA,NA,TGTGCCAGTAGCAGGGGACAACCCAACACTGAAGCTTTCTTT,CASSRGQPNTEAFF
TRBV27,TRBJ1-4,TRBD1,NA,TGTGCCTCAGCCACCACAGGGGCCAATGAAAAACTGTTTTTT,CASATTGANEKLFF
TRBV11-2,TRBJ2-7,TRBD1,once,TGTGCCAGCGGCAGGACAGGGGTGTGGGAGCAGTACTTC,CASGRTGVWEQYF